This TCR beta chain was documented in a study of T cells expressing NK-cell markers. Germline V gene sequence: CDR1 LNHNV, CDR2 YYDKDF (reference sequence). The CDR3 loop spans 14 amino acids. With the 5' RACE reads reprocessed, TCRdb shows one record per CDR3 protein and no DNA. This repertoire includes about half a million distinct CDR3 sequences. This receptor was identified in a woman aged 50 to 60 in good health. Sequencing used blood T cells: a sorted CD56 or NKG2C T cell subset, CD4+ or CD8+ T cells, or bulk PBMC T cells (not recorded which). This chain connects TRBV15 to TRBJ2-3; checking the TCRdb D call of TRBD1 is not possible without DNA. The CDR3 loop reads CATSTGDRTDTQYF.